The 28 T cell receptor beta chains listed next were all sequenced from one sample in a study of regulatory T cells in long-lasting Graves disease. TCR beta libraries were built with iRepertoire HTBI primers and Arm-PCR of CDR3 regions. Each CDR3 protein gets one entry after TCRdb re-called the multiplex PCR reads with MiXCR. The sample lists 350,000 to 400,000 distinct CDR3 sequences, around 16% occurring once. Time point here: newly diagnosed GD, antithyroid drugs for less than 3 months. The TCR library was made from RNA extracted from PBMCs. The sample here was peripheral blood mononuclear cells (PBMCs), taken at new diagnosis, from a patient treated with antithyroid drugs. Every receptor here comes from a female donor with Graves disease.

In its sample, this clonotype was seen many times. V and J are TRBV12-3 or TRBV12-4 and TRBJ2-1; D is unresolved. The CDR3 length is 11 residues. Trimming removed 5 bases at V and 4 bases at J, with 3 bases between. CDR3 DNA sequence: TGTGCCAGCAGTAAATACAATGAGCAGTTCTTC. This codes for CASSKYNEQFF.

This clonotype was counted at least ten times. The genes are TRBV12-3 or TRBV12-4 and TRBJ1-2; D gene uncertain. The CDR3 extends over 12 amino acids. Trimming removed 8 bases from V and 0 bases from J, with 7 bases in between. DNA of the CDR3: TGTGCCAGCGGGAGATCTAACTATGGCTACACCTTC. It codes for CASGRSNYGYTF.

The chain couples TRBV4-2 to TRBJ2-7; D is possibly TRBD2 (5 bases). Germline CDR1 is LGHNA and CDR2 is YNFKEQ. CDR3 length equals 17 residues. Between the trimmed V and J ends, which lost 0 bases and 4 bases, there was a span of 19 bases. CDR3 DNA sequence: TGTGCCAGCAGCCAAGATCTTGGAGGTGTCAGAAGGTACGAGCAGTACTTC. Its protein is CASSQDLGGVRRYEQYF.

There are many counts of this clonotype. V and J are TRBV7-2 and TRBJ1-5, with D tentatively TRBD1 (5 bases). The CDR3 runs 17 residues. V was cut by 2 bases and J by 0 bases, with 14 bases left in between. Germline-derived CDR1 and CDR2 are SGHTA and FQGNSA. The CDR3 here is CASSLSRTRYSNQPQHF. The CDR3 DNA is TGTGCCAGCAGCTTATCCCGGACAAGATATAGCAATCAGCCCCAGCATTTT.

This clonotype has at least ten counts. The chain is built from TRBV2 and TRBJ2-1, with D possibly TRBD1 on 6 matching bases. Germline values: CDR1 SNHLY, CDR2 FYNNEI. The CDR3 is made up of 15 amino acids. V lost 6 bases and J lost 7, with 19 bases in between. CDR3: CASSETGTQGNEQFF. The CDR3 DNA follows: TGTGCCAGCAGCGAAACCGGGACCCAGGGGAATGAGCAGTTCTTC.

This clonotype was counted ten times or more. The chain links TRBV5-1 to TRBJ1-1; D is unresolved. Germline assignment: CDR1 SGHRS and CDR2 YFSETQ. The CDR3 is made up of 16 amino acids. The V end lost 1 base, the J end lost 4 bases, and 17 bases lay between the germline ends. The CDR3 here is CASSLTNPPGSTEAFF. Here the CDR3 DNA reads TGCGCCAGCAGCTTGACGAATCCCCCTGGGAGCACTGAAGCTTTCTTT.

This clonotype was counted ten times or more. The genes are TRBV11-2 and TRBJ2-3, with D unresolved. The CDR3 spans 15 residues. From germline, CDR1 is SGHAT and CDR2 FQNNGV. V was trimmed by 5 bases and J by 5 bases, leaving 17 bases between them. As DNA, the CDR3 is TGTGCCAGCAGCCCGCGGCCTGGTGCCTTAGATACGCAGTATTTT. This gives the protein CASSPRPGALDTQYF.

There are a few counts of this clonotype. The genes are TRBV19 and TRBJ1-5, with D possibly matching TRBD1 (5 bases). CDR3 length: 15 amino acids. Trimming removed 3 bases at V and 3 bases at J, with 12 bases between. Germline CDR1 reads LNHDA; CDR2 reads SQIVND (reference sequence). In DNA, the CDR3 is TGTGCCAGTAGTATCGGAGGGACCCCCAATCAGCCCCAGCATTTT. Encoded protein: CASSIGGTPNQPQHF.

The sample holds many counts of this clonotype. At one end the junction does not follow the germline gene, possibly because of a read error. The V gene is TRBV13, the J gene TRBJ2-1; D is possibly TRBD2 (6 bases). The CDR3 loop spans 12 amino acids. Germline CDR1 is PRHDT and CDR2 is FYEKMQ (reference sequence). Here the CDR3 DNA reads TGTGCCAGCAGCGTAGGCGGGGTTGAGCAGTTCTTC. Translated: CASSVGGVEQFF.

This clonotype was seen a handful of times. This chain links TRBV2 with TRBJ1-1, with D unclear. The CDR3 loop spans 13 amino acids. Trimming shortened V by 10 bases and J by 2 bases, and 14 bases separated the two germline ends. CDR1 is SNHLY and CDR2 is FYNNEI in the germline V gene. CDR3 nucleotides: TGTGCCACTACCTTCCAAGGAAACACTGAAGCTTTCTTT. This gives the protein CATTFQGNTEAFF.

This clonotype was counted ten times or more. The chain joins TRBV6-9 to TRBJ1-2; the match to TRBD1 covers 8 bases. The V gene's germline CDR1 is MNHGY and CDR2 SVAAGI. The CDR3 covers 18 residues. V shed 3 bases, J shed 4 bases, and the junction held 16 bases outside the gene matches. CDR3 loop: CASSYIQGARMEAYGYTF. CDR3 bases: TGTGCCAGCAGTTACATCCAGGGGGCCCGGATGGAAGCCTATGGCTACACCTTC.

This clonotype was counted at least ten times. The chain combines TRBV11-1 with TRBJ2-2, with unresolved D. CDR1 is SGHAT and CDR2 is FQDESV in the germline V gene (reference sequence). Between the trimmed V and J ends, which lost 5 bases and 1 base, there was a span of 8 bases. CDR3 length equals 14 residues. The CDR3 protein is CASSRMVNTGELFF. As DNA, the CDR3 is TGTGCCAGCAGCCGGATGGTGAACACCGGGGAGCTGTTTTTT.

A word on this clonotype: A read error may explain this, as a much larger clone is one base away. The V call is TRBV4-1, the J call TRBJ1-2; TRBD1 might be the D (5 bases). V lost 2 bases to trimming and J lost 6 bases, with 10 bases between them. The CDR3 is made up of 13 amino acids. The V gene's germline CDR1 is MGHRA and CDR2 YSYEKL. CDR3 DNA sequence: TGCGCCAGCAGCCAAAATCCGGGGGATGGCTACACCTTC. Its translation is CASSQNPGDGYTF.

The chain couples TRBV29-1 to TRBJ2-1, with D tentatively TRBD1 (6 bases). With 7 bases removed from V and 4 bases from J, the gap between germline ends came to 14 bases. The CDR3 spans 13 residues. Looked up from germline, CDR1 is SQVTM and CDR2 is ANQGSEA. CDR3 protein: CSDWIGGYNEQFF. For the CDR3, the DNA is TGCAGCGACTGGATAGGGGGATACAATGAGCAGTTCTTC.

The CDR3 loop reads CASSIWGEQPQHF. CDR3 nucleotide sequence: TGTGCCAGCAGTATCTGGGGGGAACAGCCCCAGCATTTT. The chain carries TRBV6-2 or TRBV6-3 and TRBJ1-5; D perhaps matches TRBD1 (5 bases). The CDR3 is 13 residues long. Trimming pared 5 bases from V and 7 bases from J, leaving 12 bases between. The germline gives CDR1 MNHEY, CDR2 SVGEGT.

This clonotype was counted many times. The chain joins TRBV28 to TRBJ2-7; TRBD2 matches at 10 bases. The CDR3 totals 15 residues. V trimming: 2 bases; J trimming: 0 bases; junction bases outside the gene matches: 1. Germline V gene data show CDR1 as MDHEN and CDR2 as SYDVKM. CDR3 DNA: TGTGCCAGCAGTTTACTAGCGGGGGCCTCCTACGAGCAGTACTTC. Amino acids: CASSLLAGASYEQYF.

This clonotype was observed many times. The chain links TRBV28 to TRBJ2-7; TRBD1 might be the D (6 bases). The V and J ends lost 3 bases and 3 bases respectively, with 15 bases between them. The CDR3 loop spans 15 amino acids. Germline CDR1 is MDHEN and CDR2 is SYDVKM. The chain's CDR3 is CASSFVRDTRYEQYF. The CDR3 DNA reads TGTGCCAGCAGTTTTGTCCGGGACACTCGCTACGAGCAGTACTTC.

This clonotype was detected ten times or more. This chain links TRBV12-5 with TRBJ2-3; D is unclear. V lost 1 base and J 4 bases, leaving 3 bases between the germline ends. Germline V gene sequence: CDR1 LGHNT, CDR2 FRNRAP. This CDR3 has 12 amino acids. The CDR3 is CASGLGSDTQYF. The CDR3 nucleotides read TGTGCTAGTGGTTTGGGATCAGATACGCAGTATTTT.

This chain joins TRBV29-1 and TRBJ2-7, with 11 bases that match TRBD2. This CDR3 region has 13 residues. Germline V gene data show CDR1 as SQVTM and CDR2 as ANQGSEA. The CDR3 spells CSIAGGPSYEQYF. The CDR3 region has the DNA TGCAGTATAGCGGGAGGGCCCAGCTACGAGCAGTACTTC.

Note on this clonotype: One end of the junction is discordant with germline, which a read error may explain. V and J are TRBV5-5 and TRBJ1-1, with D possibly being TRBD1 (5 bases). This CDR3 has 12 amino acids. The germline V gene encodes CDR1 SGHKS and CDR2 YYEKEE (reference sequence). The CDR3 nucleotides are TGTGCCAGCAGCTTGGGTACGGCCATGGGGGAATTT. This gives the protein CASSLGTAMGEF. Looking up the rest from reference TRBV5-5 and TRBJ1-1 gives the full variable domain: DAGVTQSPTHLIKTRGQQVTLRCSPISGHKSVSWYQQVLGQGPQFIFQYYEKEERGRGNFPDRFSARQFPNYSSELNVNALLLGDSALYLCASSLGTAMGEFGQGTRLTVV.

The sample holds a few counts of this clonotype. This chain uses TRBV6-1 with TRBJ2-7; D uncertain. This CDR3 has 13 residues. Germline V gene lookup returns CDR1 MNHNS and CDR2 SASEGT. V was trimmed by 10 bases and J by 0 bases, leaving 13 bases between them. This CDR3 is CATVIDGSYEQYF. As DNA, the CDR3 is TGTGCCACAGTGATCGATGGCTCCTACGAGCAGTACTTC.

This clonotype has only a few counts. The rearrangement links TRBV7-2 to TRBJ2-2; D remains ambiguous. This CDR3 is 14 amino acids long. The germline V gene encodes CDR1 SGHTA and CDR2 FQGNSA. The germline V and J ends were trimmed by 11 bases and 0 bases, with 13 bases remaining between them. CDR3 loop: CASSRSTNTGELFF. For the CDR3, the DNA is TGTGCCTCCTCTCGCAGTACGAACACCGGGGAGCTGTTTTTT.

The chain employs TRBV29-1 and TRBJ1-1, with D unresolved. The V gene's germline CDR1 is SQVTM and CDR2 ANQGSEA. This CDR3 has 11 amino acids. With 6 bases removed from V and 3 bases from J, the gap between germline ends came to 8 bases. CDR3 bases: TGCAGCGTAGGGTCCCACACTGAAGCTTTCTTT. It specifies CSVGSHTEAFF.

This clonotype was counted between two and nine times. The chain employs TRBV29-1 and TRBJ2-7; D might be TRBD2 (6 bases). CDR1 is SQVTM, CDR2 ANQGSEA, per germline. Trimming removed 7 bases from V and 6 bases from J, with 16 bases in between. There are 12 residues in the CDR3. CDR3 protein: CSGALLAGEQYF. The CDR3 DNA reads TGCAGCGGGGCCCTACTAGCAGGCGAGCAGTACTTC.

This clonotype was seen more than once but under ten times. CDR3 in amino acids: CASRVGQGTYEQYF. The CDR3 coding sequence is TGTGCCAGCAGGGTAGGACAAGGGACCTACGAGCAGTACTTC. The chain joins TRBV28 to TRBJ2-7; D perhaps matches TRBD1 (5 bases). The germline CDR1 and CDR2 sequences are MDHEN and SYDVKM. The CDR3 is 14 amino acids. V dropped 6 bases and J dropped 2 bases, with 14 bases sitting between them.

The sample holds many counts of this clonotype. The chain combines TRBV5-1 with TRBJ2-1; 9 positions match TRBD2. CDR1 SGHRS and CDR2 YFSETQ come from the germline V gene. The CDR3 contains 17 residues. J gave up 8 bases and V 1 base, and 13 bases lay outside the gene matches. CDR3 loop: CASSLPLAGRAVDEQFF. The CDR3 coding sequence is TGCGCCAGCAGCTTGCCCCTAGCGGGAAGGGCCGTAGATGAGCAGTTCTTC.

V and J are TRBV30 and TRBJ1-1; D not resolved. Germline values: CDR1 GTSNPN, CDR2 SVGIG (reference sequence). This CDR3 contains 10 residues. The V end lost 7 bases, the J end lost 1 base, and 4 bases lay between the germline ends. This chain's CDR3 is CAFGNTEAFF. CDR3 bases: TGTGCCTTTGGGAACACTGAAGCTTTCTTT.

This clonotype has a count of ten or more. The genes are TRBV2 and TRBJ1-1; 7 nucleotides align to TRBD1. Germline V gives CDR1 SNHLY, CDR2 FYNNEI. The CDR3 is 14 amino acids. With 3 bases clipped from V and 5 bases from J, the junction kept 6 bases outside the gene matches. The CDR3 bases are TGTGCCAGCAGTGAGAACAGGGGAGAAACTGAAGCTTTCTTT. Its protein is CASSENRGETEAFF.